This T cell receptor beta chain was captured in a study of T-cell reconstitution after alpha-beta-depleted transplantation in children. Only a few counts were recorded for this clonotype. Its specificity is not known. Overall study findings and caveats: T-cell counts and diversity were attributed mostly to newly produced T cells one year after transplant.

Per the germline V gene, CDR1 is LNHDA and CDR2 is SQIVND (reference sequence). CDR3 length: 11 amino acids. V gave up 1 base and J gave up 7 bases, with 4 bases separating them. Unique molecular identifiers were built into the TCRbeta library. TCRdb re-called the PCR reads with MiXCR, one entry per CDR3 protein. The sample includes 90,000 to 130,000 distinct CDR3 sequences, 5.5% to 7% of them seen just once. The source was PBMCs, mostly from graft donor cells, collected 360 days after TCRalphabeta/CD19-depleted stem cell transplant. This chain joins TRBV19 and TRBJ1-1; D gene uncertain. The sequence came from a male patient aged 2-15 years who had a stem cell transplant for acute lymphoblastic leukemia, so the T cells may come from the graft donor. The CDR3 nucleotides are TGTGCCAGTAGTATAGGGCTTGAAGCTTTCTTT. Protein sequence: CASSIGLEAFF.